This entry concerns a single TCR beta chain. The antigen it recognizes is unknown. No qualities accompany the bases; no much larger clone lies one base away. Germline trimming: 0 bases from V, 5 bases from J; junction bases outside gene matches: 5. In the germline V gene, CDR1 corresponds to SGHRS and CDR2 to YFSETQ. The cysteine opens and the phenylalanine closes a CDR3 of 14 amino acids. Only the CDR3 part of the read is kept: 42 bases, read in frame from the first base. This entry is derived from a study of STAT5B mutations in CD4+ large granular lymphocyte leukemia (dated by TCRdb to 2021 to 2024). Notes on the research overall: Among the healthy controls, the CDR3 'QG' motif was associated with a particular HLA allele. The TCRbeta repertoires of CD4+ T-cell large granular lymphocyte leukemia patients were compared with the TCRbeta repertoires of healthy blood donors. Flow cytometry on FACSCanto II or FACSVerse showed that the purified fractions were more than 95% pure among lymphocytes. Summary of the overall study and its limitations: Each patient's main leukemic clonotypes were private, but approximately 27% of these clonotypes showed up at low frequency in the non-leukemic repertoires of other patients. The data were not HLA-matched, and the higher clonality in CD4+ T-LGLL than in CD8+ T-LGLL could be due to the relatively small sample size. Greater clonality appeared to be present in CD4-sorted patient repertoires than in healthy CD4+ repertoires, and the difference was retained after the putative leukemic clones were removed. TRBV06-family usage was enriched among the top patient clones (8/27) compared with healthy controls (2/35).

TCRbeta rearrangements were sequenced from genomic DNA using the immunoSEQ assay at survey resolution. The authors' pipeline ran thus. In the TCR sequencing data, the lowest productive clonotype frequency that could be detected was 2.59 x 10-5. Analyses included only productive TCRbeta rearrangements, meaning complete and in-frame sequences. Sample clonality was computed as Simpson clonality in the immunoSEQ Analyzer version 3.0. Clones were categorized by frequency as very rare, small, medium, large (1-20%) or hyperexpanded (>20%). Generation probabilities were estimated with OLGA 1.2.3, V-gene circos plots were made with VDJtools, specificities were looked up in VDJdb, and CDR3 motifs were identified with GLIPH. TCRdb stores this immuneACCESS table with in-frame sequences only. Part of the clones is absent; in the studies checked, under half of the shortfall reflects unresolved V genes, and no reason is known for the rest. V and J calls and clone size are those listed in that table; D and trimming were worked out from the DNA. The sample data list under 35,000 clones, and around 71% of these were observed just once. The ten biggest clones cover approximately 0.49% of the sample.

The healthy controls were 35 or so blood donors, and the buffy coats of these donors were supplied by the Finnish Red Cross blood service. All TCR-sequenced material derived from peripheral blood: patient blood samples and healthy donor buffy coats. Ficoll-Hypaque gradient centrifugation was used to isolate peripheral blood mononuclear cells. Magnetic purification was used to isolate CD4+ cells from the buffy coats of the healthy controls. The Gentra Puregene Cell and Tissue kit was used for genomic DNA extraction, and quantification was performed on a Qubit 2.0 fluorometer. The source material was CD4+ T cells from blood buffy coats. The V gene is TRBV5-1 and the J gene is TRBJ2-7; 7 of the junction bases match TRBD2. The receptor comes from a human donor in good health. The CDR3 is CASSLGGGGNEQYF. The nucleotide sequence reads as follows: TGCGCCAGCAGCTTGGGGGGGGGAGGGAACGAGCAGTACTTC.